This TCR beta chain was captured in a study of post-analysis software for immune sequencing data. In the study overall: Relapsing-remitting, secondary progressive and progressive-relapsing multiple sclerosis were all included among the disease courses.

The V and J ends lost 7 bases and 8 bases respectively, with 21 bases between them. CDR3 size: 15 residues. Germline loops: CDR1 SGHTA, CDR2 FQGNSA. Unique molecular identifiers were built into the TCR beta cDNA libraries. TCRdb reprocessed the PCR reads with MiXCR, giving one entry per CDR3 protein. The sample lists 400,000 to 500,000 distinct CDR3 sequences; 30% to 40% were seen once. In regard to this clonotype: Antigen: not known.

General study results and limits: F measure clustering grouped samples strongly by preparation batch. Those with multiple sclerosis, the patient group, showed significantly lower normalized Chao1 diversity than controls. With TRBV5-6, TRBV5-1 and TRBV20-1 included, about five TRBV segments were more frequent in patients than in controls.

Material: blood. V and J are TRBV7-2 and TRBJ2-1, with a tentative D call TRBD2 (5 bases). This TCR came from a girl aged 2 to 9 with multiple sclerosis. Here the CDR3 reads CASTDGEGVVDEQFF. DNA for the CDR3: TGTGCCAGCACCGACGGCGAGGGTGTGGTCGATGAGCAGTTCTTC.